The 32 T cell receptor beta chains below all came from one sample that was sequenced in a study of beta chain features in type 1 diabetes. The investigators reverse transcribed all of the isolated RNA, so they sequenced expressed TCRB transcripts. Sequencing was performed with immunoSEQ multiplex PCR; in TCRdb, only in-frame clones are kept and a portion is missing. Seen here are fewer than 900,000 clones, roughly 15% observed once, and the top ten hold roughly 0.025%. The sequenced sample consisted of naive CD4+ T cells from blood. These TCRs come from a woman aged 18-29 years in good health.

This clone was picked up a small number of times. V usage is TRBV19 and J usage is TRBJ1-5; tentative D call: TRBD1 (5 bases). The germline gives CDR1 LNHDA, CDR2 SQIVND (reference sequence). This CDR3 spans 17 amino acids. The V and J ends lost 4 bases and 5 bases respectively, with 21 bases between them. The CDR3 coding sequence is TGTGCCAGTAGTACCCAAAGGCGGGGGTTTCGAGATCAGCCCCAGCATTTT. Its protein is CASSTQRRGFRDQPQHF.

This clone was recorded only once. The chain couples TRBV19 to TRBJ2-5; 8 bases map to TRBD1. The J call is doubtful: the DNA matches TRBJ2-7 better. This CDR3 region has 14 residues. Germline lookup yields CDR1 LNHDA and CDR2 SQIVND (reference sequence). CDR3 sequence: CASSRRGQGYEQYF. The CDR3 DNA sequence: TGTGCCAGTAGCCGCCGTGGACAGGGCTACGAGCAGTACTTC.

This clone occurred a few times. The rearrangement uses TRBV18 and TRBJ2-2; 8 bases map to TRBD2. CDR1 and CDR2 (germline): KGHSH, LQKENI. This CDR3 spans 15 amino acids. The trim removed 3 bases at V and 11 bases at J, leaving 11 bases unmatched. Written as DNA, the CDR3 is TGTGCCAGCTCACCCCGGACTAGCAGAAAATTCGAGCTGTTTTTT. Translated, it gives CASSPRTSRKFELFF.

This clone was recorded a few times. As DNA, the CDR3 is TGTGCCAGCAGTTTTGTACAGCGAGAGACCCAGTACTTC. Amino acid sequence: CASSFVQRETQYF. V is TRBV27 and J is TRBJ2-5; D remains ambiguous. This CDR3 region has 13 residues. V gave up 3 bases and J gave up 4 bases, with 9 bases separating them. Germline assignment: CDR1 MNHEY and CDR2 SMNVEV (reference sequence).

The chain uses TRBV6-6 and TRBJ1-5, with D perhaps TRBD1 (5 bases). The CDR3 has 15 residues. CDR1 and CDR2 from the germline V gene are MNHNY and SVGAGI (reference sequence). The V end lost 4 bases, the J end lost 3 bases, and 13 bases lay between the germline ends. In nucleotides, the CDR3 is TGTGCCAGCAGTTTTCTGGGGCAGAACAATCAGCCCCAGCATTTT. As protein: CASSFLGQNNQPQHF.

The chain carries TRBV6-5 and TRBJ2-3, with D hard to call. Germline assignment: CDR1 MNHEY and CDR2 SVGAGI. The V gene lost 2 bases and the J gene lost 2 bases, with 11 bases spanning the gap. The CDR3 length is 15 residues. CDR3 bases: TGTGCCAGCAGTTACAGCGTCTCAAACACAGATACGCAGTATTTT. Residues: CASSYSVSNTDTQYF.

This chain uses TRBV28 with TRBJ1-2; TRBD1 matches at 9 bases. The V gene's germline CDR1 is MDHEN and CDR2 SYDVKM. The CDR3 runs 14 residues. After removal of 8 bases from V and 2 bases from J, the junction contained 6 bases not matched to a gene. The CDR3 DNA sequence: TGTGCCAGCGGATGGGACAGGGAGAACTATGGCTACACCTTC. This sequence encodes CASGWDRENYGYTF.

This clone was picked up a small number of times. This chain joins TRBV2 and TRBJ2-7; maybe TRBD2 (5 bases). Trimming took off 3 bases at V and 3 bases at J, with 12 bases between the two ends. The CDR3 sequence is 14 residues long. Germline V CDR1 and CDR2: SNHLY, FYNNEI. CDR3 coding DNA: TGTGCCAGCAGTGAGGGAGCCGTTTACTACGAGCAGTACTTC. It encodes CASSEGAVYYEQYF.

The chain carries TRBV6-5 and TRBJ2-1, with D possibly matching TRBD1 (6 bases). Trimming pared 7 bases from V and 4 bases from J, leaving 14 bases between. Germline CDR1 MNHEY, CDR2 SVGAGI. There are 14 residues in the CDR3. The CDR3 loop reads CASIPGHYYNEQFF. The CDR3 coding sequence is TGTGCCAGCATCCCGGGACACTATTACAATGAGCAGTTCTTC.

This clone was counted between two and nine times. The chain has TRBV5-4 and TRBJ2-2, with 10 bases fitting TRBD2. In germline, CDR1 is SGHNT, CDR2 YYREEE (reference sequence). The CDR3 totals 16 residues. Germline trimming cut 4 bases from V and 3 bases from J; bases unmatched to any gene: 6. The CDR3 DNA follows: TGTGCCAGCAGCCCTAGCGGGAGCGTTTACACCGGGGAGCTGTTTTTT. Protein sequence: CASSPSGSVYTGELFF.

This rearrangement joins TRBV5-1 to TRBJ2-5; D is ambiguous. Germline loops: CDR1 SGHRS, CDR2 YFSETQ. The CDR3 totals 12 residues. V gave up 1 base and J gave up 5 bases, with 6 bases separating them. The CDR3 nucleotides are TGCGCCAGCAGCTTGCAGGCGGAGACCCAGTACTTC. Translating gives CASSLQAETQYF.

This clone has just a few counts. The chain links TRBV28 to TRBJ2-7; possible D gene TRBD2, 5 bases. CDR3 length: 14 residues. The V gene's germline CDR1 is MDHEN and CDR2 SYDVKM. Trimming cost V 1 base and J 5 bases, with 12 bases left between them. CDR3 in amino acids: CASSLFGRRNEQYF. As DNA, the CDR3 is TGTGCCAGCAGTTTATTTGGCAGGAGGAACGAGCAGTACTTC.

V and J are TRBV28 and TRBJ2-5, with 9 bases matching TRBD1. There are 14 residues in the CDR3. Germline CDR1 is MDHEN and CDR2 is SYDVKM. J gave up 5 bases and V 6 bases, and 7 bases lay outside the gene matches. Here the CDR3 reads CASSPGTGFETQYF. The CDR3, as DNA: TGTGCCAGCAGCCCCGGGACAGGGTTCGAGACCCAGTACTTC.

This sequence joins TRBV4-3 and TRBJ1-1; no clear D. The CDR3 covers 18 residues. Per the germline V gene, CDR1 is LGHNA and CDR2 is YSLEER. Trimming stripped 0 bases from V and 3 bases from J, with 20 bases between. The CDR3 is CASSQDGHPQDLYTEAFF. The DNA of the CDR3 is TGCGCCAGCAGCCAAGATGGTCATCCCCAAGACCTCTACACTGAAGCTTTCTTT.

J is TRBJ2-7 and V is TRBV28; 8 bases fit TRBD1. This CDR3 is built from 14 residues. The V and J ends lost 6 bases and 3 bases, in that order; junction bases with no gene match: 7. The germline V gene encodes CDR1 MDHEN and CDR2 SYDVKM. The CDR3: CASRRPGQGYEQYF. CDR3 DNA sequence: TGTGCCAGCAGACGCCCCGGACAGGGCTACGAGCAGTACTTC.

The chain has TRBV5-1 and TRBJ2-5; 11 bases fit TRBD2. Germline CDR1 SGHRS, CDR2 YFSETQ. The CDR3 is 15 residues long. V lost 3 bases and J lost 2; bases outside the gene matches: 3. CDR3 coding DNA: TGCGCCAGCAGCTCGGGACTAGCGGAGCAAGAGACCCAGTACTTC. Protein sequence: CASSSGLAEQETQYF.

J is TRBJ2-6 and V is TRBV18, with D tentatively TRBD2 (5 bases). Trimming took 4 bases from V and 0 from J, leaving 16 bases between them. Germline loops: CDR1 KGHSH, CDR2 LQKENI. There are 18 residues in the CDR3. CDR3 nucleotides: TGTGCCAGCTCACTACGGGAAAATACCCTCTCTGGGGCCAACGTCCTGACTTTC. This translates into CASSLRENTLSGANVLTF.

In this sample, this clone turned up a few times. The chain joins TRBV7-3 to TRBJ2-6; no firm D call. The germline V and J ends were trimmed by 5 bases and 0 bases, with 11 bases remaining between them. CDR1 and CDR2 from the germline V gene are SGHTA and FQGTGA. This CDR3 is 16 amino acids long. CDR3 DNA sequence: TGTGCCAGCAGCCCCCTTTTGGGCTCTGGGGCCAACGTCCTGACTTTC. It specifies CASSPLLGSGANVLTF. Full variable domain (remainder filled in from reference TRBV7-3 and TRBJ2-6): GAGVSQTPSNKVTEKGKYVELRCDPISGHTALYWYRQSLGQGPEFLIYFQGTGAADDSGLPNDRFFAVRPEGSVSTLKIQRTERGDSAVYLCASSPLLGSGANVLTFGAGSRLTVL.

This chain joins TRBV28 and TRBJ1-1; no reliable D call. The V end lost 7 bases, the J end lost 2 bases, and 8 bases lay between the germline ends. CDR1 MDHEN and CDR2 SYDVKM come from the germline V gene. This CDR3 spans 12 amino acids. Here the CDR3 reads CASNRVNTEAFF. The CDR3 coding sequence is TGTGCCAGCAACAGAGTCAACACTGAAGCTTTCTTT.

The chain couples TRBV4-3 to TRBJ1-2, with D possibly being TRBD1 (5 bases). From germline, CDR1 is LGHNA and CDR2 YSLEER. Trimming pared 0 bases from V and 8 bases from J, leaving 16 bases between. This CDR3 has 15 amino acids. CDR3 loop: CASSQDEGRDWGYTF. DNA of the CDR3: TGCGCCAGCAGCCAAGATGAAGGCAGGGACTGGGGCTACACCTTC.

This clone has more than one count but fewer than ten. The chain is built from TRBV5-1 and TRBJ2-2; D remains ambiguous. With 4 bases removed from V and 1 base from J, the gap between germline ends came to 23 bases. Germline CDR1 SGHRS, CDR2 YFSETQ. The CDR3 is 19 residues long. CDR3 residues: CASSAGRQDRRLNTGELFF. In nucleotides, the CDR3 is TGCGCCAGCAGCGCCGGCCGTCAGGACCGACGTCTGAACACCGGGGAGCTGTTTTTT.

This chain uses TRBV19 with TRBJ1-3, with a possible D match to TRBD1 (6 bases). The CDR3 consists of 13 residues. CDR1 and CDR2 (germline): LNHDA, SQIVND (reference sequence). DNA for the CDR3: TGTGGGTCGGGGGACACCTCTGGAAACACCATATATTTT. Translated: CGSGDTSGNTIYF. The whole variable domain, remainder taken from reference TRBV19 and TRBJ1-3, is DGGITQSPKYLFRKEGQNVTLSCEQNLNHDAMYWYRQDPGQGLRLIYYSQIVNDFQKGDIAEGYSVSREKKESFPLTVTSAQKNPTAFYLCGSGDTSGNTIYFGEGSWLTVV.

This clone was recorded a few times. The chain combines TRBV7-9 with TRBJ2-7, with 8 bases lining up with TRBD1. The CDR3 has 16 amino acids. Germline CDR1 SEHNR, CDR2 FQNEAQ (reference sequence). The ends lost 1 base at V and 4 bases at J; junction bases unmatched: 9. The CDR3, as DNA: TGTGCCAGCAGCTTAGGATATCCGAGACAGGGGTACGAGCAGTACTTC. Residues: CASSLGYPRQGYEQYF.

The rearrangement joins TRBV19 to TRBJ1-5, with D unclear. V shed 7 bases and J shed 2 bases, with 6 bases lying between them. CDR3 length: 12 amino acids. Germline V gene lookup returns CDR1 LNHDA and CDR2 SQIVND (reference sequence). CDR3 sequence: CASKLGNQPQHF. The CDR3 DNA follows: TGTGCCAGTAAGCTTGGCAATCAGCCCCAGCATTTT.

The table lists this clone with a few counts. The rearrangement uses TRBV9 and TRBJ2-1; no reliable D call. CDR3 length: 14 amino acids. Germline CDR1 SGDLS, CDR2 YYNGEE. Trimming pared 4 bases from V and 10 bases from J, leaving 18 bases between. CDR3 nucleotide sequence: TGTGCCAGCAGCCCCCTCCCCACGGCCGGGGAGCAGTTCTTC. Amino acids: CASSPLPTAGEQFF. The full variable domain, in which reference TRBV9 and TRBJ2-1 provide the parts outside the CDR3, is DSGVTQTPKHLITATGQRVTLRCSPRSGDLSVYWYQQSLDQGLQFLIQYYNGEERAKGNILERFSAQQFPDLHSELNLSSLELGDSALYFCASSPLPTAGEQFFGPGTRLTVL.

The chain is built from TRBV18 and TRBJ2-7; a possible D gene is TRBD1 (6 bases). Germline CDR1 is KGHSH and CDR2 is LQKENI. CDR3 length: 11 residues. The ends were cut back, 6 bases at V and 6 bases at J, with 9 bases in the middle. CDR3 residues: CASSGQSEQYF. DNA for the CDR3: TGTGCCAGCTCCGGACAGAGCGAGCAGTACTTC.

This clone was counted between two and nine times. The rearrangement joins TRBV10-3 to TRBJ2-7; D uncertain. The length of the CDR3 is 14 residues. Trimming removed 2 bases at V and 2 bases at J, with 10 bases between. CDR1 and CDR2 from the germline V gene are ENHRY and SYGVKD. This CDR3 reads CAISERTETYEQYF. The DNA of the CDR3 is TGTGCCATCAGTGAGCGGACGGAAACCTACGAGCAGTACTTC.

In this sample, this clone turned up a few times. The rearrangement links TRBV28 to TRBJ1-1; a weak D match, TRBD1 (5 bases). Germline V gives CDR1 MDHEN, CDR2 SYDVKM. V shed 2 bases and J shed 5 bases, with 9 bases lying between them. The CDR3 length is 13 residues. The CDR3 reads CASSLGRGTEAFF. The CDR3 nucleotides read TGTGCCAGCAGTTTAGGGAGGGGAACTGAAGCTTTCTTT.

This rearrangement joins TRBV6-5 to TRBJ2-2; 13 positions match TRBD2. CDR3 length: 16 residues. Germline assignment: CDR1 MNHEY and CDR2 SVGAGI. J was trimmed by 7 bases and V by 4 bases; bases with no gene match: 6. The CDR3 spells CASSSRTSGSGGELFF. Here the CDR3 DNA reads TGTGCCAGCAGTTCCCGGACTAGCGGGAGCGGCGGGGAGCTGTTTTTT.

The chain has TRBV25-1 and TRBJ1-5, with a tentative D call TRBD1 (5 bases). This CDR3 comprises 16 residues. Trimming cost V 1 base and J 3 bases, with 13 bases left between them. CDR1 is MGHDK, CDR2 SYGVNS, per germline. DNA of the CDR3: TGTGCCAGCAGTGAATCTGGCAGGGCGTTCAATCAGCCCCAGCATTTT. Amino acid sequence: CASSESGRAFNQPQHF.

This clone was detected a few times. This chain joins TRBV4-3 and TRBJ2-6; 7 nucleotides match TRBD2. CDR1 and CDR2 (germline): LGHNA, YSLEER. The CDR3 is 15 amino acids. J gave up 1 base and V 4 bases, and 1 base lay outside the gene matches. As DNA, the CDR3 is TGCGCCAGCAGCCGGGAGGGTTCTGGGGCCAACGTCCTGACTTTC. The encoded protein is CASSREGSGANVLTF.

The rearrangement joins TRBV11-2 to TRBJ2-5; the match to TRBD1 covers 9 bases. Unmatched junction bases numbered 8, after V lost 7 bases and J lost 5 bases. CDR1 is SGHAT and CDR2 is FQNNGV in the germline V gene. CDR3 length: 14 residues. CDR3 loop: CASTSGQGRETQYF. Here the CDR3 DNA reads TGTGCCAGCACCTCGGGACAGGGACGGGAGACCCAGTACTTC.